The T cell receptor beta chain described here comes from a study of PD-1 blockade in classical Hodgkin lymphoma (dated by TCRdb to the early 2020s). Regarding the complete study: To define a peripheral blood immune signature of response to PD-1 blockade in classical Hodgkin lymphoma, the study combined TCR beta sequencing with CyTOF.

Study-level results and caveats: Baseline TCR diversity was reported to be lower in newly diagnosed patients than in healthy donors, and even lower in relapsed/refractory patients. Only a single clinical trial cohort was studied, and what caused the repertoire differences, possibly disease activity or prior therapy, remained undefined.

The CDR3 has 14 amino acids, counting the end cysteine and phenylalanine. Here the CDR3 DNA is all that survives: 42 bases in frame from base 1. Trimming takes 7 bases from V and 5 bases from J, and the germline ends sit 16 bases apart. As encoded in the germline V gene, CDR1 is ENHRY while CDR2 is SYGVKD. The time point label, as the study defines it: newly diagnosed, previously untreated cHL patient sample. To serve as a comparison group for the relapsed/refractory trial patients, PBMCs were sequenced from patients with newly diagnosed, previously untreated classical Hodgkin lymphoma. After peripheral blood was drawn into 8 mL Vacutainer Cell Preparation Tubes, PBMCs were isolated by centrifugation and then cryopreserved. Genomic DNA was isolated using the Qiagen DNeasy kit from unsorted PBMCs as well as from negatively selected CD4+ and CD8+ fractions. Using primers that anneal to V and J segments, immunoSEQ multiplex PCR amplified the TCR beta CDR3 regions. A synthetic immune receptor repertoire was used to minimize amplification bias, and any remaining bias was removed computationally after sequencing. The paper's processing steps were these. Repertoire diversity was quantified as the Shannon entropy index using custom Python scripts. Unsorted, CD4+ and CD8+ repertoires were examined separately, except in combined analyses, for which CD4+ and CD8+ sequences were merged in silico. The source is immuneACCESS, and TCRdb retained only in-frame sequences with V and J called. Part of the clones is not carried over; for the studies checked, unresolved V genes explain less than half of this, and the remainder is unexplained. V, J and clone size reflect that table, while D and trimming were determined from the DNA. For this sample the table gives 47,000 or so clones, of which approximately 91% were detected only once. The ten most abundant clones make up over 4% of the sample.

Details on this clone: This clone's antigen is unknown. There are no base qualities to consult, and no much larger clone falls within one base.

The rearrangement combines TRBV10-3 with TRBJ2-3; the D gene identity is not certain. What was sequenced was peripheral blood mononuclear cells (PBMCs). The sequence derives from a human donor with classical Hodgkin lymphoma. The DNA is TGTGCCATCACCCCTAGGGCTGTGGGAGATACGCAGTATTTT. This codes for CAITPRAVGDTQYF.